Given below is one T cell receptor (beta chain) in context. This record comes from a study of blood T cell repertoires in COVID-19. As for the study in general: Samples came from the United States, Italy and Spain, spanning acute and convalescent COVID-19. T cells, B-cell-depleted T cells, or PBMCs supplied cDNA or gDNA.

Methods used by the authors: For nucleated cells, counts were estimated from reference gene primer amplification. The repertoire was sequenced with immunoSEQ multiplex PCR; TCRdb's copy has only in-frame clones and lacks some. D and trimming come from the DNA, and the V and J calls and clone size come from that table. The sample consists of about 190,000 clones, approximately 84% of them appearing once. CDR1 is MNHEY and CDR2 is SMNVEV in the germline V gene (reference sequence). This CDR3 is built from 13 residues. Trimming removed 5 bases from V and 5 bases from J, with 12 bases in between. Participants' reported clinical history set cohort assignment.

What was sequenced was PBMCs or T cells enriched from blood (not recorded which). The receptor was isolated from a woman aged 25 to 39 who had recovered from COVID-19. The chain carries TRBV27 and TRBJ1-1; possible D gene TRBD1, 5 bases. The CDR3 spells CASSQQGVTEAFF. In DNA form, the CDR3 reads TGTGCCAGCAGTCAACAAGGGGTAACTGAAGCTTTCTTT.